Below are 19 T cell receptor beta chains sequenced from a single sample in a study of T cell responses to AZD1222 COVID-19 vaccine. The method was immunoSEQ multiplex PCR; TCRdb's version includes in-frame clones alone and lacks a portion of them. The data hold more than 35,000 clones, with roughly 77% observed a single time. This specimen consisted of peripheral blood, obtained 28 days after the second dose of the MenACWY control vaccine. The receptor source for this set is an adult who received the MenACWY meningococcal vaccine as a control.

As concerns this clone: The identical CDR3 is also encoded by other nucleotide sequences in the sample. The V and J genes are TRBV19 and TRBJ1-1; D uncertain. Germline-derived CDR1 and CDR2 are LNHDA and SQIVND (reference sequence). Trimming took off 3 bases at V and 1 base at J, with 6 bases between the two ends. This CDR3 contains 13 residues. The CDR3 coding sequence is TGTGCCAGTAGTATGTCAGGGAACACTGAAGCTTTCTTT. Translated, it gives CASSMSGNTEAFF.

The rearrangement links TRBV10-3 to TRBJ1-1; 7 bases match TRBD1. The junction had 4 bases not matched to a gene; V was cut back by 5 bases and J by 1 base. CDR1 and CDR2 from the germline V gene are ENHRY and SYGVKD. This CDR3 spans 14 amino acids. The CDR3 nucleotides are TGTGCCATCAGTTTACAGGGGTCGAACACTGAAGCTTTCTTT. This encodes CAISLQGSNTEAFF.

The chain has TRBV9 and TRBJ1-6; 9 bases agree with TRBD1. This CDR3 has 16 amino acids. V was clipped by 2 bases and J by 6 bases; unmatched bases: 6. Looked up from germline, CDR1 is SGDLS and CDR2 is YYNGEE. The CDR3 here is CASSVLGDRANSPLHF. The CDR3 bases are TGTGCCAGCAGCGTCCTCGGGGACAGGGCTAATTCACCCCTCCACTTT.

The chain recombines TRBV5-8 with TRBJ1-5; D remains unclear. Per germline, CDR1 SGHTS and CDR2 YDEGEE. The CDR3 consists of 14 residues. With 0 bases removed from V and 3 bases from J, the gap between germline ends came to 7 bases. The CDR3 loop is CASSLGQPNQPQHF. The CDR3 DNA follows: TGTGCCAGCAGCTTGGGGCAGCCCAATCAGCCCCAGCATTTT.

The chain has TRBV2 and TRBJ1-5; possible D gene TRBD1, 5 bases. The ends were cut back, 4 bases at V and 2 bases at J, with 9 bases in the middle. Germline lookup yields CDR1 SNHLY and CDR2 FYNNEI. This CDR3 contains 14 residues. CDR3 in DNA: TGTGCCAGCAGTGGCAGGGAGGGCAATCAGCCCCAGCATTTT. Its translation: CASSGREGNQPQHF. Combining the CDR3 with reference TRBV2 and TRBJ1-5 gives the whole variable domain EPEVTQTPSHQVTQMGQEVILRCVPISNHLYFYWYRQILGQKVEFLVSFYNNEISEKSEIFDDQFSVERPDGSNFTLKIRSTKLEDSAMYFCASSGREGNQPQHFGDGTRLSIL.

Only a few counts were recorded for this clone. The V gene is TRBV3-1 (or the pseudogene TRBV3-2), the J gene TRBJ2-5; no firm D call. The CDR3 extends over 10 amino acids. The germline gives CDR1 LGHDT, CDR2 YNNKEL (reference sequence). V lost 4 bases and J lost 5, with 2 bases in between. The CDR3 region is CASSLETQYF. In DNA form, the CDR3 reads TGTGCCAGCAGCCTTGAGACCCAGTACTTC.

This chain joins TRBV18 and TRBJ1-4, with 7 nucleotides matching TRBD1. Germline CDR1 KGHSH, CDR2 LQKENI. The V and J ends lost 6 bases and 2 bases, in that order; junction bases with no gene match: 6. This CDR3 has 15 amino acids. The DNA for the CDR3 is TGTGCCAGCTCGAACAGGGGTCCCACTAATGAAAAACTGTTTTTT. Its translation: CASSNRGPTNEKLFF. Combining the CDR3 with reference TRBV18 and TRBJ1-4 gives the whole variable domain NAGVMQNPRHLVRRRGQEARLRCSPMKGHSHVYWYRQLPEEGLKFMVYLQKENIIDESGMPKERFSAEFPKEGPSILRIQQVVRGDSAAYFCASSNRGPTNEKLFFGSGTQLSVL.

The chain combines TRBV18 with TRBJ2-3; D is ambiguous. This CDR3 is 16 amino acids long. CDR1 and CDR2 from the germline V gene are KGHSH and LQKENI. V lost 5 bases to trimming and J lost 0 bases, with 15 bases between them. Written as DNA, the CDR3 is TGTGCCAGCTCAACACAGTCGGCCCTAAGCACAGATACGCAGTATTTT. This codes for CASSTQSALSTDTQYF.

The gene calls are TRBV6-5 and TRBJ1-2; no definite D call. V was clipped by 6 bases and J by 8 bases, with 16 bases between them. Germline-derived CDR1 and CDR2 are MNHEY and SVGAGI. This CDR3 region has 13 residues. The CDR3 protein is CASRASWTMGYTF. The CDR3 region has the DNA TGTGCCAGCAGGGCCAGCTGGACTATGGGCTACACCTTC.

This clone showed up just once. The V gene is TRBV12-5, the J gene TRBJ2-3; 8 positions agree with TRBD2. CDR1 and CDR2 from the germline V gene are LGHNT and FRNRAP. This CDR3 is 14 amino acids long. The V gene end was trimmed by 6 bases and the J gene end by 4 bases; junction bases not matched to a gene: 6. CDR3 loop: CASGPRGGPDTQYF. The CDR3 DNA is TGTGCTAGTGGCCCCCGGGGGGGCCCAGATACGCAGTATTTT.

This clone was recorded only once. V is TRBV28 and J is TRBJ1-5; 8 nucleotides match TRBD1. This CDR3 comprises 14 residues. The V segment lost 5 bases and the J segment 5 bases; nucleotides outside the gene matches: 5. Per the germline V gene, CDR1 is MDHEN and CDR2 is SYDVKM. The CDR3 DNA is TGTGCCAGCAGTGACAGGGGCGGATATCAGCCCCAGCATTTT. Translated: CASSDRGGYQPQHF.

This clone has just one count. The rearrangement uses TRBV12-3 or TRBV12-4 and TRBJ1-2, with D perhaps TRBD1 (5 bases). The CDR3 sequence is 13 residues long. The V gene lost 3 bases and the J gene lost 5 bases, with 10 bases spanning the gap. CDR3 protein: CASSLTQEYGYTF. The CDR3 region has the DNA TGTGCCAGCAGTTTGACACAGGAGTATGGCTACACCTTC.

J is TRBJ1-2 and V is TRBV6-6, with 8 positions matching TRBD1. V lost 3 bases, J lost 4 bases, and 7 bases stayed unmatched. Germline CDR1 reads MNHNY; CDR2 reads SVGAGI (reference sequence). This CDR3 has 15 amino acids. For the CDR3, the DNA is TGTGCCAGCAGTTATCCTGGACAGGGAGGCTATGGCTACACCTTC. The encoded protein is CASSYPGQGGYGYTF.

The rearrangement joins TRBV5-1 to TRBJ2-7; 8 nucleotides line up with TRBD1. Looked up from germline, CDR1 is SGHRS and CDR2 is YFSETQ. The CDR3 spans 13 residues. V shed 4 bases, J shed 7 bases, and the junction held 7 bases outside the gene matches. CDR3 amino acids: CASSPAGGDEQYF. The CDR3 region has the DNA TGCGCCAGCAGCCCGGCAGGGGGCGATGAGCAGTACTTC.

This clone was seen a few times. The chain has TRBV2 and TRBJ2-2; a possible D gene is TRBD1 (6 bases). V shed 6 bases and J shed 4 bases, with 12 bases lying between them. This CDR3 is built from 14 residues. Germline V gene sequence: CDR1 SNHLY, CDR2 FYNNEI. The DNA of the CDR3 is TGTGCCAGCAGGGGGCAGGGGATCACCGGGGAGCTGTTTTTT. Its translation is CASRGQGITGELFF. The full variable domain, completed using reference TRBV2 and TRBJ2-2, is EPEVTQTPSHQVTQMGQEVILRCVPISNHLYFYWYRQILGQKVEFLVSFYNNEISEKSEIFDDQFSVERPDGSNFTLKIRSTKLEDSAMYFCASRGQGITGELFFGEGSRLTVL.

The CDR3 protein is CASSHQTGITEAFF. CDR3 coding DNA: TGTGCCAGCAGCCACCAAACAGGGATCACTGAAGCTTTCTTT. The V gene is TRBV3-1 (or the pseudogene TRBV3-2), the J gene TRBJ1-1, with D perhaps TRBD1 (6 bases). This CDR3 is built from 14 residues. Germline CDR1 LGHDT, CDR2 YNNKEL (reference sequence). V was cut by 3 bases and J by 4 bases, with 12 bases left in between.

V and J are TRBV9 and TRBJ1-3; a possible D gene is TRBD1 (5 bases). V was shortened by 4 bases and J by 4 bases, with 15 bases between the two germline ends. The CDR3 spans 15 residues. The germline gives CDR1 SGDLS, CDR2 YYNGEE. In nucleotides, the CDR3 is TGTGCCAGCAGCCCAAGTGGGGGGTGGGGAAACACCATATATTTT. Translation: CASSPSGGWGNTIYF.

The rearrangement joins TRBV27 to TRBJ1-1; 7 bases align to TRBD1. Germline CDR1 and CDR2: MNHEY and SMNVEV (reference sequence). CDR3 length equals 15 residues. The ends lost 6 bases at V and 0 bases at J; junction bases unmatched: 7. CDR3 amino acids: CASRFRGAMNTEAFF. The CDR3 nucleotides are TGTGCCAGCAGGTTCAGGGGGGCCATGAACACTGAAGCTTTCTTT.

CDR3 DNA: TGTGCCAGCTCACTCGGGGAGCAACAGCCCCAGCATTTT. It encodes CASSLGEQQPQHF. The chain has TRBV18 and TRBJ1-5; D remains unclear. The CDR3 length is 13 residues. CDR1 is KGHSH, CDR2 LQKENI, per germline. Trimming removed 4 bases at V and 7 bases at J, with 11 bases between. Drawing the rest from reference TRBV18 and TRBJ1-5, the complete variable domain is NAGVMQNPRHLVRRRGQEARLRCSPMKGHSHVYWYRQLPEEGLKFMVYLQKENIIDESGMPKERFSAEFPKEGPSILRIQQVVRGDSAAYFCASSLGEQQPQHFGDGTRLSIL.